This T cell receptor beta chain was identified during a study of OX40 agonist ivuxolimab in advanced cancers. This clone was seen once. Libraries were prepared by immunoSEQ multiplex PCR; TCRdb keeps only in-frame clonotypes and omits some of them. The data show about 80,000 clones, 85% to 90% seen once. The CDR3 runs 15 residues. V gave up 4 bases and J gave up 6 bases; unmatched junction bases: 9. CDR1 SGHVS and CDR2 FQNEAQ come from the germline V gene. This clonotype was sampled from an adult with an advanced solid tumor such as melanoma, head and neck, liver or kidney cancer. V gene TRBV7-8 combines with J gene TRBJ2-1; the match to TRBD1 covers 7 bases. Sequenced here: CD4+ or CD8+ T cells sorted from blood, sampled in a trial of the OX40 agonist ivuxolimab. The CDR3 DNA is TGTGCCAGCAGCTCCCACCGGGACAGACTCAATGAGCAGTTCTTC. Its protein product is CASSSHRDRLNEQFF.